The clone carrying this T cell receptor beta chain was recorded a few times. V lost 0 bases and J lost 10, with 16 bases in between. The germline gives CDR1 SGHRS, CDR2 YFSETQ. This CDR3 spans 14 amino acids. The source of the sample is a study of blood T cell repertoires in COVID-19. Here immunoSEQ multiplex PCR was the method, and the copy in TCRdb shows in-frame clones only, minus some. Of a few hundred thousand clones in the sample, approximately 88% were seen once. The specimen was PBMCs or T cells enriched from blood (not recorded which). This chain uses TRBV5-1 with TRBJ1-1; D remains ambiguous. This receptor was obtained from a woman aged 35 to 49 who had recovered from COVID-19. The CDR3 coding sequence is TGCGCCAGCAGCTTGGAGGCGTCTACAGACGGAGCTTTCTTT. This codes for CASSLEASTDGAFF. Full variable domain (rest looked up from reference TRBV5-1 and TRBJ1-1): KAGVTQTPRYLIKTRGQQVTLSCSPISGHRSVSWYQQTPGQGLQFLFEYFSETQRNKGNFPGRFSGRQFSNSRSEMNVSTLELGDSALYLCASSLEASTDGAFFGQGTRLTVV.